This record concerns one T cell receptor beta chain sequence. These data originate in a study of blood T cell repertoires in COVID-19. At the level of the study: The origin of the acute and convalescent COVID-19 samples was the United States, Italy and Spain. Nucleic acid was either cDNA or gDNA, and it came from T cells, B-cell-depleted T cells, or PBMCs.

Germline V gene lookup returns CDR1 SGHDT and CDR2 YYEEEE. The CDR3 runs to 15 residues. The V segment lost 9 bases and the J segment 2 bases; nucleotides outside the gene matches: 12. In the original workflow: By means of reference gene primer amplification, nucleated cell counts were estimated. The repertoire was sequenced with immunoSEQ multiplex PCR; TCRdb's copy has only in-frame clones and lacks some. V, J and clone size are taken as reported in that table, and D and trimming were inferred from the DNA itself. Of 200,000 or so clones in the sample, approximately 84% were seen once. The sequence came from a man in his forties with active or convalescent COVID-19. The specimen was peripheral blood. The V and J genes are TRBV5-6 and TRBJ2-3, with TRBD2 identical over 7 bases. For the CDR3, the DNA is TGTGCCACCCACCCCGGGGGAGGGGTCACAGATACGCAGTATTTT. Translation: CATHPGGGVTDTQYF.